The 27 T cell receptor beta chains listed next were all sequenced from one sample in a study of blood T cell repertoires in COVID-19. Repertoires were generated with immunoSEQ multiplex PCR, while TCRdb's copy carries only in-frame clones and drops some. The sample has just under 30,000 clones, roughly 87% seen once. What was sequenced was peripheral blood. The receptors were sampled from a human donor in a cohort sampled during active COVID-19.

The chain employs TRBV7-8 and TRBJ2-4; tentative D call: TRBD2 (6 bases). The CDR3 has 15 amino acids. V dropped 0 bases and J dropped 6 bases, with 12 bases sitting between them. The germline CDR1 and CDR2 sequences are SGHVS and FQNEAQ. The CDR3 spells CASSLAPGSTNIQYF. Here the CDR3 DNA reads TGTGCCAGCAGCTTAGCGCCCGGGAGCACAAACATTCAGTACTTC.

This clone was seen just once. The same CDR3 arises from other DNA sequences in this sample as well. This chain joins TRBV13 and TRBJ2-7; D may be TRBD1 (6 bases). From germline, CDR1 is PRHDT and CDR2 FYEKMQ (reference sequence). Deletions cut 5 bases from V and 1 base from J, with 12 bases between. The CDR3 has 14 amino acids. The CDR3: CASSTSRGSYEQYF. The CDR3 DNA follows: TGTGCCAGCAGCACGAGCAGGGGTTCCTACGAGCAGTACTTC.

DNA of the CDR3: TGCGCCAGCAGCCTGGGACAGGGGCCCGACGAGCAGTACTTC. Amino acids: CASSLGQGPDEQYF. The chain combines TRBV5-1 with TRBJ2-7, with 10 positions matching TRBD1. With 4 bases clipped from V and 5 bases from J, the junction kept 6 bases outside the gene matches. CDR3 length: 14 residues. The germline gives CDR1 SGHRS, CDR2 YFSETQ.

The CDR3 coding sequence is TGTGCCAGCAGTTACCCTCTCGCGGGGGGGTATTACGAGCAGTACTTC. It encodes CASSYPLAGGYYEQYF. This sequence joins TRBV6-6 and TRBJ2-7; 9 positions agree with TRBD2. The germline V gene encodes CDR1 MNHNY and CDR2 SVGAGI (reference sequence). The junction had 9 bases not matched to a gene; V was cut back by 2 bases and J by 4 bases. CDR3 length: 16 amino acids.

CDR3 sequence: CASSPTGLQETQYF. The DNA of the CDR3 is TGTGCCAGCAGCCCCACAGGGCTCCAAGAGACCCAGTACTTC. The chain links TRBV11-2 to TRBJ2-5; D might be TRBD1 (6 bases). The CDR3 runs 14 residues. With 5 bases removed from V and 1 base from J, the gap between germline ends came to 11 bases. Germline V gives CDR1 SGHAT, CDR2 FQNNGV. The full variable domain, rest sourced from reference TRBV11-2 and TRBJ2-5, is EAGVAQSPRYKIIEKRQSVAFWCNPISGHATLYWYQQILGQGPKLLIQFQNNGVVDDSQLPKDRFSAERLKGVDSTLKIQPAKLEDSAVYLCASSPTGLQETQYFGPGTRLLVL.

CDR3 amino acids: CASSLRSSYNEQFF. DNA for the CDR3: TGTGCCAGCAGTTTAAGGAGCTCCTACAATGAGCAGTTCTTC. This chain uses TRBV27 with TRBJ2-1; the D is unclear. This CDR3 comprises 14 residues. Germline V gives CDR1 MNHEY, CDR2 SMNVEV (reference sequence). Trimming left V 2 bases short and J 0 bases short, with 5 bases between.

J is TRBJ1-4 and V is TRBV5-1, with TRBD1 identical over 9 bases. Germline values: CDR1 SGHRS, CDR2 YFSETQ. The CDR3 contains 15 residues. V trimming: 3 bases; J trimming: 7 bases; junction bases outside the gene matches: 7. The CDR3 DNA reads TGCGCCAGCAGCTGGGGGGACAGGGTCGGTGAAAAACTGTTTTTT. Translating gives CASSWGDRVGEKLFF.

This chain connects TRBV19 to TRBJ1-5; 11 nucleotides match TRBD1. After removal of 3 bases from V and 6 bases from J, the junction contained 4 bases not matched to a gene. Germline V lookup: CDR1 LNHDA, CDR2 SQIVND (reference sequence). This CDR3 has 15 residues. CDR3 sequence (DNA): TGTGCCAGTAGTATCGGGACAGGGGGGCTTCAGCCCCAGCATTTT. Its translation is CASSIGTGGLQPQHF.

Here the CDR3 reads CVRSGMHEQYF. For the CDR3, the DNA is TGTGTTAGATCAGGGATGCACGAGCAGTACTTC. V is TRBV12-5 and J is TRBJ2-7; perhaps TRBD1 as D (5 bases). Germline loops: CDR1 LGHNT, CDR2 FRNRAP. CDR3 length: 11 residues.

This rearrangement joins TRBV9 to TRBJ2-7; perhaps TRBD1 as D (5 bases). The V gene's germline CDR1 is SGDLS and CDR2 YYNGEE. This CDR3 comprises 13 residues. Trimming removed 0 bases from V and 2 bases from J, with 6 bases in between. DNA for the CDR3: TGTGCCAGCAGCGTAGGGGGCACCTACGAGCAGTACTTC. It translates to CASSVGGTYEQYF.

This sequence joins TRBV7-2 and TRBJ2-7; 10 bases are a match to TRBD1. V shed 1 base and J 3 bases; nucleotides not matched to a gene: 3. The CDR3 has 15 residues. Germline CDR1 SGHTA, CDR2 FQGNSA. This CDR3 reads CASSLVGDRGYEQYF. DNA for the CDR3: TGTGCCAGCAGCTTAGTAGGGGACAGGGGCTACGAGCAGTACTTC.

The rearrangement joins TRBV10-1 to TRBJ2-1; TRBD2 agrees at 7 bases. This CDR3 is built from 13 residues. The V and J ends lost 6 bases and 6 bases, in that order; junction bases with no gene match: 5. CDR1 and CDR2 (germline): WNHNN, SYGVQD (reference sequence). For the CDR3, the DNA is TGCGCCAGCAGGCGGAGGGAGGGCAATGAGCAGTTCTTC. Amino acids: CASRRREGNEQFF.

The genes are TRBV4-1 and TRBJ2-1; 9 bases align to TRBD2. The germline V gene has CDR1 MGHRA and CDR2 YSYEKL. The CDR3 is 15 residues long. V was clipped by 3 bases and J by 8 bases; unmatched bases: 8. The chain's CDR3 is CASSQRLAAPDEQFF. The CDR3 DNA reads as TGCGCCAGCAGCCAGCGACTAGCGGCTCCAGATGAGCAGTTCTTC.

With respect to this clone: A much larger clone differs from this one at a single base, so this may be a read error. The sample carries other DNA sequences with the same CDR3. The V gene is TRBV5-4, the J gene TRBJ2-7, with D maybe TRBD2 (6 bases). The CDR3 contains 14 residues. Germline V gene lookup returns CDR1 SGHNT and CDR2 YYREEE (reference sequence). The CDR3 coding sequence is TGTGCCAGCAGCCGGGGGACGGGATCCTATGAGCAGTACTTC. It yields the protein CASSRGTGSYEQYF.

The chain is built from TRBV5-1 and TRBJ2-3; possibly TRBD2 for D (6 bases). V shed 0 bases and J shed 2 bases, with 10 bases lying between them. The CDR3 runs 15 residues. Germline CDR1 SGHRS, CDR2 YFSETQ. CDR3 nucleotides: TGCGCCAGCAGCTTGGGGTCGGGGGTCACAGATACGCAGTATTTT. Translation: CASSLGSGVTDTQYF.

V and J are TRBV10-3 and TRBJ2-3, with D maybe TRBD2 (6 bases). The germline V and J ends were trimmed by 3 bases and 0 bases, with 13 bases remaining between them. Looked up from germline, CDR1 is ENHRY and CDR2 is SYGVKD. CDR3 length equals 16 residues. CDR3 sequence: CAISEPSRGSTDTQYF. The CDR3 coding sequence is TGTGCCATCAGTGAACCCTCTCGGGGGAGCACAGATACGCAGTATTTT.

The CDR3 nucleotides are TGTGCCATCAGTGCCTGGCAGGGGGCGTACGAGCAGTACTTC. This encodes CAISAWQGAYEQYF. The chain uses TRBV10-3 and TRBJ2-7, with TRBD1 matching over 8 bases. CDR3 length: 14 residues. V lost 4 bases to trimming and J lost 4 bases; unmatched junction nucleotides: 6. CDR1 is ENHRY and CDR2 is SYGVKD in the germline V gene.

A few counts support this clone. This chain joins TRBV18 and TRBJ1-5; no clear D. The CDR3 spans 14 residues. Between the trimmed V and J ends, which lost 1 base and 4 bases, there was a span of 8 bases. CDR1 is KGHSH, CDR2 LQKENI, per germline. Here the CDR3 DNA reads TGTGCCAGCTCACCACAGACGACTAATCAGCCCCAGCATTTT. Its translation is CASSPQTTNQPQHF.

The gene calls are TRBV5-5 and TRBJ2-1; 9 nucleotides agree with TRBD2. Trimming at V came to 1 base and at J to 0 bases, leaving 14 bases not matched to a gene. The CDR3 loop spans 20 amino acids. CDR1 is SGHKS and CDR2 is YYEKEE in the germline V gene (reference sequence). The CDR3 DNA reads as TGTGCCAGCAGCTTGCGGGGGTTCCCAGCGGGGGGCCTCTCCTACAATGAGCAGTTCTTC. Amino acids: CASSLRGFPAGGLSYNEQFF.

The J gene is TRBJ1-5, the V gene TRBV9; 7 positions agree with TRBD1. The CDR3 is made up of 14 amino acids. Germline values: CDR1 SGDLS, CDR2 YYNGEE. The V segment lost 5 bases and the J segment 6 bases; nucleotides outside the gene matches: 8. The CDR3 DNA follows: TGTGCCAGCAGTCAGGGGGTCGGCAGTCAGCCCCAGCATTTT. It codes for CASSQGVGSQPQHF. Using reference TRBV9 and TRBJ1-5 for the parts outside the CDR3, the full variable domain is DSGVTQTPKHLITATGQRVTLRCSPRSGDLSVYWYQQSLDQGLQFLIQYYNGEERAKGNILERFSAQQFPDLHSELNLSSLELGDSALYFCASSQGVGSQPQHFGDGTRLSIL.

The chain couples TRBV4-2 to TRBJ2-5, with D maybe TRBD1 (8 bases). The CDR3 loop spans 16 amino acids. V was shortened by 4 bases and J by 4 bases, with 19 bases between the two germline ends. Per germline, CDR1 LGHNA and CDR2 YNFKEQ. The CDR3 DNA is TGTGCCAGCAGCCTGGGGGAACAGGGGGGGCTAGAGACCCAGTACTTC. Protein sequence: CASSLGEQGGLETQYF.

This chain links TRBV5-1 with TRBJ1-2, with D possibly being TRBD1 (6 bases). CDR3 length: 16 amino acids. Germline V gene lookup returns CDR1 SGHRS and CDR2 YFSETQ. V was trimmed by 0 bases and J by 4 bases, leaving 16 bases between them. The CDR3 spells CASSLGGQPAGYGYTF. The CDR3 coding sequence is TGCGCCAGCAGCTTGGGTGGACAGCCTGCAGGCTATGGCTACACCTTC.

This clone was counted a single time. Here the CDR3 DNA reads TGTGCCATCTCTATGAAGATCTCTGGAAACACCATATATTTT. Amino acid sequence: CAISMKISGNTIYF. The rearrangement uses TRBV10-3 and TRBJ1-3; no firm D call. The CDR3 runs 14 residues. The V gene lost 8 bases and the J gene lost 0 bases, with 11 bases spanning the gap. The V gene's germline CDR1 is ENHRY and CDR2 SYGVKD.

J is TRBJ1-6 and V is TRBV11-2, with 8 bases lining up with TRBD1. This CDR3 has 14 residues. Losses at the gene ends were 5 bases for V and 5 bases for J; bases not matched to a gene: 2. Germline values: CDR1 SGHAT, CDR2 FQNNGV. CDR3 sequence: CASSEQGDNSPLHF. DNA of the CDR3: TGTGCCAGCAGCGAACAGGGGGATAATTCACCCCTCCACTTT.

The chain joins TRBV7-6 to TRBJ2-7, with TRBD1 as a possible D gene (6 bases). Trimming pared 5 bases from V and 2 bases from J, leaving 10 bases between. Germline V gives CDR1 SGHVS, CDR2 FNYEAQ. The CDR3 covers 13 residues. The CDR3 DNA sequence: TGTGCCAGCAGCCCGACAGGTACCTACGAGCAGTACTTC. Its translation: CASSPTGTYEQYF.

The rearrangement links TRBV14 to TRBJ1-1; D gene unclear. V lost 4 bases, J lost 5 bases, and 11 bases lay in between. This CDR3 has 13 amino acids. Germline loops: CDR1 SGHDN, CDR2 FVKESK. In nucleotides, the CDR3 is TGTGCCAGCAGCCCACAAGTCCTTACTGAAGCTTTCTTT. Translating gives CASSPQVLTEAFF.

In DNA, the CDR3 is TGTGCCAGTAGTGAATCGGCGGGGTGGCTCTACAATGAGCAGTTCTTC. Translation: CASSESAGWLYNEQFF. The V and J genes are TRBV19 and TRBJ2-1; D is perhaps TRBD2 (6 bases). Trimming took off 5 bases at V and 3 bases at J, with 17 bases between the two ends. The CDR3 runs to 16 residues. Germline CDR1 LNHDA, CDR2 SQIVND (reference sequence).